This TCR beta chain stems from a study of T cell responses to AZD1222 COVID-19 vaccine. Points from the study as a whole: Just a handful of AZD1222 recipients tested seropositive at baseline. Within unmutated variant regions lay the reported targets of nearly half of spike-specific TCRs. A rise in Spike-specific TCR breadth and depth followed two AZD1222 doses. Sampling that yielded the repertoires occurred only after the peak T cell response.

Produced via immunoSEQ multiplex PCR; TCRdb's table is partial and in-frame only. The sample consists of about 150,000 clones, about 87% of them appearing once. In its sample, this clone was seen once. Its specificity is not known. The TCR originated in an adult in good health. The material was peripheral blood, obtained on day 0 of MenACWY control vaccination.

CDR3 amino acids: CASSRGPDMEQYF. For the CDR3, the DNA is TGTGCCAGCAGCCGGGGGCCTGATATGGAGCAGTACTTC. V usage is TRBV7-8 and J usage is TRBJ2-7; D possibly matches TRBD1 or TRBD2 (6 bases each). The CDR3 extends over 13 amino acids. The germline gives CDR1 SGHVS, CDR2 FQNEAQ. The germline V and J ends were trimmed by 5 bases and 7 bases, with 15 bases remaining between them.